Each of the 3 T cell receptor beta chains below was sequenced from the same sample in a study of shared clonotypes between healthy human individuals. Measured with immunoSEQ multiplex PCR; TCRdb has only the in-frame clones, and not every one. The profile shows about 2 million clones, 85% to 95% of them singletons. What was sequenced was naive CD4+ T cells sorted from blood. Subset of the sample: CD45RA+ positively selected. All receptors come from a man aged 18 to 29 in good health.

The chain has TRBV11-2 and TRBJ2-7; weak D call: TRBD1 (6 bases). The CDR3 runs to 18 residues. Trimming cost V 4 bases and J 3 bases, with 25 bases left between them. Germline V CDR1 and CDR2: SGHAT, FQNNGV. CDR3 in DNA: TGTGCCAGCAGCTCAATTGCGACAGGAGAGAAACTGGTCTACGAGCAGTACTTC. It codes for CASSSIATGEKLVYEQYF.

V gene TRBV7-9 combines with J gene TRBJ1-5; 7 nucleotides line up with TRBD1. CDR3 length equals 13 residues. Germline CDR1 reads SEHNR; CDR2 reads FQNEAQ (reference sequence). The V gene end was trimmed by 5 bases and the J gene end by 11 bases; junction bases not matched to a gene: 9. CDR3 region: CASSTGASETQHF. CDR3 nucleotides: TGTGCCAGCAGCACAGGGGCGTCAGAGACCCAGCATTTT.

This clone has only one observation. J is TRBJ1-5 and V is TRBV6-5; 9 bases are a match to TRBD1. The trim removed 7 bases at V and 4 bases at J, leaving 5 bases unmatched. CDR1 MNHEY and CDR2 SVGAGI come from the germline V gene. The CDR3 runs 14 residues. This chain's CDR3 is CASNGQGINQPQHF. DNA for the CDR3: TGTGCCAGCAACGGACAGGGGATTAATCAGCCCCAGCATTTT.